Sequencing of this T cell receptor (beta chain) was carried out in a study of cytomegalovirus exposure and HLA in healthy donors. PCR primers comprised 60 Vbeta and 13 Jbeta primers. Assay used: immunoSEQ multiplex PCR; TCRdb lists only in-frame clones, some missing. The data show around 40,000 clones, about 70% seen once. The CDR3 contains 13 residues. Trimming at V came to 3 bases and at J to 5 bases, leaving 1 base not matched to a gene. Germline assignment: CDR1 SGHVS and CDR2 FNYEAQ. Source material: PBMCs. The clonotype comes from a man aged 35 to 55 in good health and CMV-seronegative. This chain connects TRBV7-6 to TRBJ2-1; 7 bases fit TRBD2. In DNA, the CDR3 is TGTGCCAGCAGCTTCGCGGGAGACAATGAGCAGTTCTTC. Translated, it gives CASSFAGDNEQFF.